This TCR beta chain was identified in a study of identical twins. TCRdb re-called the 5' RACE reads with MiXCR, one entry per CDR3 protein. The sample has about 220,000 distinct CDR3 sequences; around 8.1% are singletons. The CDR3 length is 11 residues. Per the germline V gene, CDR1 is SGHKS and CDR2 is YYEKEE (reference sequence). The V end lost 4 bases, the J end lost 3 bases, and 5 bases lay between the germline ends. The sample also formed part of further work on yellow fever vaccine responses in identical twins.

Sequencing input: memory (CD45RO+) T cells sorted from blood. The source is a woman younger than 30 in good health. This chain joins TRBV5-5 and TRBJ2-7; D not certain. CDR3: CASSADYEQYF. In nucleotides, the CDR3 is TGTGCCAGCAGCGCGGACTACGAGCAGTACTTC.